A selection of T cell receptor beta chains follows, all from one sample in a study of radiation and T cells in renal cell carcinoma. TCRdb keeps only in-frame clones here, not all; method: immunoSEQ multiplex PCR. The repertoire includes 100,000 to 150,000 clones, 70% to 90% of them detected once, and 5.8% sits in the top ten. Source: blood, taken from a patient whose treatment included radiotherapy and nephrectomy. These TCRs come from a woman in her sixties or seventies with renal cell carcinoma. Both conserved end residues are part of each CDR3. The D gene is left open where the match is weak. The size entry is marked missing in some rows and otherwise reads once, few, many or a size class.

CDR3 DNA: TGTGCCAGCAGGCCCGCCGAGAGAGGGAAGGGTTCACCCCTCCACTTT
CDR3 protein: CASRPAERGKGSPLHF
V gene: TRBV28
clone size: NA
J gene: TRBJ1-6
D gene: NA

CDR3 DNA: TGTGCCAGCAGCTCGTTTACAGGGGTAGATTCACCCCTCCACTTT
CDR3 protein: CASSSFTGVDSPLHF
V gene: TRBV5-4
clone size: NA
J gene: TRBJ1-6
D gene: TRBD1

CDR3 DNA: TGTGCCAGCAGCTCCCCGTTGGGGGTCTACAATGAGCAGTTCTTC
CDR3 protein: CASSSPLGVYNEQFF
V gene: TRBV7-9
clone size: NA
J gene: TRBJ2-1
D gene: NA

CDR3 DNA: TGTGCCAGCAGCTACGGGCCCGCAAGCAATCAGCCCCAGCATTTT
CDR3 protein: CASSYGPASNQPQHF
V gene: TRBV5-4
clone size: NA
J gene: TRBJ1-5
D gene: NA

CDR3 DNA: TGTGCCATCAGGTTCACCGGGGAGCTGTTTTTT
CDR3 protein: CAIRFTGELFF
V gene: TRBV10-3
clone size: NA
J gene: TRBJ2-2
D gene: NA

CDR3 DNA: TGTGCCTATGGAAGAGGACAGGGCCTTAACTATGGCTACACCTTC
CDR3 protein: CAYGRGQGLNYGYTF
V gene: TRBV30
clone size: few
J gene: TRBJ1-2
D gene: TRBD1

CDR3 DNA: TGTGCCAGCAGCTTGGTGGGGGGCCGCCCTGGCTCTGGCTACACCTTC
CDR3 protein: CASSLVGGRPGSGYTF
V gene: TRBV5-4
clone size: NA
J gene: TRBJ1-2
D gene: NA

CDR3 DNA: TGTGCCAGCGGACAGGGATCGCGGGGCTACACCTTC
CDR3 protein: CASGQGSRGYTF
V gene: TRBV19
clone size: NA
J gene: TRBJ1-2
D gene: TRBD1

CDR3 DNA: TGTGCTAGCAGCCCGCTGGGCCAGGTTGAGAACACTGAAGCTTTCTTT
CDR3 protein: CASSPLGQVENTEAFF
V gene: TRBV7-7
clone size: NA
J gene: TRBJ1-1
D gene: NA

CDR3 DNA: TGCGCCAGCAGCTTGCGTACAGGGGATAGAACTGAAGCTTTCTTT
CDR3 protein: CASSLRTGDRTEAFF
V gene: TRBV5-1
clone size: NA
J gene: TRBJ1-1
D gene: TRBD1

CDR3 DNA: TGTGCCTCTGCGGGGGCGGGGGGGCCGTCAGATACGCAGTATTTT
CDR3 protein: CASAGAGGPSDTQYF
V gene: TRBV6-5
clone size: NA
J gene: TRBJ2-3
D gene: TRBD2

CDR3 DNA: TGTGCCAGTAGTATAAATCACAGGGGGCTTGGGGAGACCCAGTACTTC
CDR3 protein: CASSINHRGLGETQYF
V gene: TRBV19
clone size: NA
J gene: TRBJ2-5
D gene: TRBD1

CDR3 DNA: TGTGCCAGCAGTGCAGGGGCGTTTGGCTATGGCTACACCTTC
CDR3 protein: CASSAGAFGYGYTF
V gene: TRBV27
clone size: NA
J gene: TRBJ1-2
D gene: NA

CDR3 DNA: TGCGCCAGCAGTCTCGGACCCCAAGAGACCCAGTACTTC
CDR3 protein: CASSLGPQETQYF
V gene: TRBV10-2
clone size: NA
J gene: TRBJ2-5
D gene: NA

CDR3 DNA: TGTGCCAGTAGTATTGGCAGGGTGATGGACACTGAAGCTTTCTTT
CDR3 protein: CASSIGRVMDTEAFF
V gene: TRBV19
clone size: once
J gene: TRBJ1-1
D gene: NA

CDR3 DNA: TGCGCCAGCAGCCTTACCTCATTGATTGGAGAGACCCAGTACTTC
CDR3 protein: CASSLTSLIGETQYF
V gene: TRBV5-1
clone size: few
J gene: TRBJ2-5
D gene: NA

CDR3 DNA: TGTGCCAGTAGTAAACAGGGTGCAAACTACAATGAGCAGTTCTTC
CDR3 protein: CASSKQGANYNEQFF
V gene: TRBV19
clone size: once
J gene: TRBJ2-1
D gene: NA

CDR3 DNA: TGTGCCAGTAGTCCGGGGCTAGCGGGGAAGACCCAGTACTTC
CDR3 protein: CASSPGLAGKTQYF
V gene: TRBV19
clone size: NA
J gene: TRBJ2-5
D gene: TRBD2

CDR3 DNA: TGTGCCAGCAGCTTGGAGGGAGGTCGGTACCAAGAGACCCAGTACTTC
CDR3 protein: CASSLEGGRYQETQYF
V gene: TRBV5-6
clone size: NA
J gene: TRBJ2-5
D gene: NA

CDR3 DNA: TGTGCCAGCAGTTTAACAGGGGGGGATAATTCACCCCTCCACTTT
CDR3 protein: CASSLTGGDNSPLHF
V gene: TRBV27
clone size: NA
J gene: TRBJ1-6
D gene: TRBD1

CDR3 DNA: TGTGCCAGCAGACTCTCGGGACAGGGTGAAAAACTGTTTTTT
CDR3 protein: CASRLSGQGEKLFF
V gene: TRBV14
clone size: NA
J gene: TRBJ1-4
D gene: TRBD1

CDR3 DNA: TGTGCCAGCAGCCCGGGGCAGGGGATACAAGAGACCCAGTACTTC
CDR3 protein: CASSPGQGIQETQYF
V gene: TRBV5-6
clone size: NA
J gene: TRBJ2-5
D gene: NA

CDR3 DNA: TGTGCCAGCAGTTCCCCTCCGGGAAACGCCGAAGCTTTCTTT
CDR3 protein: CASSSPPGNAEAFF
V gene: TRBV28
clone size: NA
J gene: TRBJ1-1
D gene: NA

CDR3 DNA: TGCGCCAGCAGCAGCCAGGGTTTCTCAGATACGCAGTATTTT
CDR3 protein: CASSSQGFSDTQYF
V gene: TRBV5-1
clone size: NA
J gene: TRBJ2-3
D gene: NA

CDR3 DNA: TGTGCTAGTGGTTTCGTACAGGGAGATACCGGGGAGCTGTTTTTT
CDR3 protein: CASGFVQGDTGELFF
V gene: TRBV12-5
clone size: NA
J gene: TRBJ2-2
D gene: NA

CDR3 DNA: TGTGCCAGCAGCACCAATACAGGGGGTGAAGCTTTCTTT
CDR3 protein: CASSTNTGGEAFF
V gene: TRBV6-1
clone size: NA
J gene: TRBJ1-1
D gene: TRBD1

CDR3 DNA: TGCGCCAGCAGCTCGGGGACAGGGAGCTATGGCTACACCTTC
CDR3 protein: CASSSGTGSYGYTF
V gene: TRBV5-1
clone size: once
J gene: TRBJ1-2
D gene: TRBD1

CDR3 DNA: TGCGCCAGCAGCTCGGGCGGCGGGACAGTGACCGGGGAGCTGTTTTTT
CDR3 protein: CASSSGGGTVTGELFF
V gene: TRBV5-1
clone size: NA
J gene: TRBJ2-2
D gene: NA

CDR3 DNA: TGTGCCAGTACGGGGGAGAGCTCCTATAATTCACCCCTCCACTTT
CDR3 protein: CASTGESSYNSPLHF
V gene: TRBV19
clone size: NA
J gene: TRBJ1-6
D gene: NA

CDR3 DNA: TGTGCCAGCAGCCAGGGGGCCGGGACCCCGAACAATGAGCAGTTCTTC
CDR3 protein: CASSQGAGTPNNEQFF
V gene: TRBV4-2
clone size: NA
J gene: TRBJ2-1
D gene: NA

CDR3 DNA: TGCGCCAGCAGCTTGGACGGGGGTAGCAATCAGCCCCAGCATTTT
CDR3 protein: CASSLDGGSNQPQHF
V gene: TRBV5-1
clone size: NA
J gene: TRBJ1-5
D gene: NA

CDR3 DNA: TGTGCCAGCAGCGCCGGGTGGCCTACCTACGAGCAGTACTTC
CDR3 protein: CASSAGWPTYEQYF
V gene: TRBV9
clone size: NA
J gene: TRBJ2-7
D gene: NA

CDR3 DNA: TGTGCCAGCCTCCTTACAGGGGATTCACCCCTCCACTTT
CDR3 protein: CASLLTGDSPLHF
V gene: TRBV2
clone size: NA
J gene: TRBJ1-6
D gene: TRBD1